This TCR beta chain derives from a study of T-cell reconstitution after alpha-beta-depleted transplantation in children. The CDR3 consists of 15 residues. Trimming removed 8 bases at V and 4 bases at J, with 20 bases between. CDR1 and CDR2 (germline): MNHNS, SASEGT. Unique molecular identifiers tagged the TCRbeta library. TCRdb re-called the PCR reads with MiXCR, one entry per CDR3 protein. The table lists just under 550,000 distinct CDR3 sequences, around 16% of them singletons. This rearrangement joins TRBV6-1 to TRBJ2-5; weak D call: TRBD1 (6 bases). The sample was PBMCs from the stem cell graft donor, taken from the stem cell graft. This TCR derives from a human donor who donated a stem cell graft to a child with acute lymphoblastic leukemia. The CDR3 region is CASQPTGNLRETQYF. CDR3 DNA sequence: TGTGCCAGCCAACCTACAGGGAACCTCCGAGAGACCCAGTACTTC.